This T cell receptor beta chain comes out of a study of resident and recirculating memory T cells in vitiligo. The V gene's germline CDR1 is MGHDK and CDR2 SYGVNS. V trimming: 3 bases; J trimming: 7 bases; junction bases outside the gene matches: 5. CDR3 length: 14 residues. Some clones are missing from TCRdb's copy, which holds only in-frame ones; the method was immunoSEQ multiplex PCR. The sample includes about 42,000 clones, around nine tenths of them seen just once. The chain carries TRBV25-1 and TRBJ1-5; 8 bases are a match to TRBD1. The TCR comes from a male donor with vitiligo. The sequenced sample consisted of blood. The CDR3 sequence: CASSDRTGLQPQHF. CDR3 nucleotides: TGTGCCAGCAGTGACCGGACAGGGCTGCAGCCCCAGCATTTT. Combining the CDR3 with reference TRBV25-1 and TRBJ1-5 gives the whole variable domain EADIYQTPRYLVIGTGKKITLECSQTMGHDKMYWYQQDPGMELHLIHYSYGVNSTEKGDLSSESTVSRIRTEHFPLTLESARPSHTSQYLCASSDRTGLQPQHFGDGTRLSIL.